This record concerns one T cell receptor (beta chain) sequence. The antigen remains undetermined. This CDR3 has 18 amino acids. Germline-derived CDR1 and CDR2 are SGHTA and FQGTGA. J gave up 2 bases and V 6 bases, and 12 bases lay outside the gene matches. The entry originates in a study of T cell repertoires in cytomegalovirus infection. Study in general: Both recently identified HLA-C-restricted and well-studied HLA-B-restricted CMV epitopes were used in the study. Indications of both CMV infection and matching HLA type were provided by public TCR beta signatures.

General study findings and limits: Across the ex vivo response, the dominant clonotypes were HLA-C-restricted CMV-specific TCR beta clonotypes.

From the reads, TCRdb called clonotypes with MiXCR, one entry per CDR3 protein. The repertoire holds 200,000 to 250,000 distinct CDR3 sequences, with 38% as singletons. This sequence joins TRBV7-3 and TRBJ2-3, with TRBD1 identical over 12 bases. This clonotype was obtained from a human donor in good health (CMV status not recorded). Some clones in this sample may be carry-over from other donors' samples. The sample consisted of CD8+ T cells from cultured PBMCs, taken from culture after CMV antigen stimulation. CDR3 residues: CASSWDRGHEKSTDTQYF. CDR3 sequence (DNA): TGTGCCAGCAGTTGGGACAGGGGGCACGAAAAATCCACAGATACGCAGTATTTT.